This record concerns one T cell receptor beta chain sequence. The antigen it binds to is not known. No per-base quality is available; no much larger clone lies one base away. Each collaborating institution followed its own protocols to collect whole blood in K2EDTA tubes. Collaborator samples were shipped for TCRbeta analysis as frozen whole blood, isolated PBMCs, or DNA extracted from either sample type. Between the V and J ends, shortened by 2 bases and 3 bases respectively, the junction contains 14 bases. The germline V gene supplies CDR1 SGHTA and CDR2 FQGTGA. CDR3 length: 16 amino acids, cysteine to phenylalanine. This entry keeps only the CDR3 DNA: 48 bases, framed from base 1. This record belongs to a study of blood T cell repertoires in COVID-19 (dated by TCRdb to 2018 to 2021). Regarding the complete study: The collaborator samples originated in the United States, Italy and Spain and spanned the acute and convalescent phases of COVID-19. Where available, HLA class I and class II types were taken from metadata supplied by the sample provider and were not determined by assay-based typing. The samples were drawn from the first 160 participants of the ongoing ImmuneRACE study and from 1,254 subjects provided by 6 global collaborators. The repertoires were released in a freely available public database meant as a resource for research on the immune response to SARS-CoV-2. Deeply sampled blood TCRbeta repertoires from subjects exposed to, actively infected with, or recovered from COVID-19 were included in the dataset. Nearly every sample came with metadata listing a de-identified subject ID, COVID-19 status, age in years and sex. The material from the prospective study consisted of cDNA or gDNA derived from T cells, B-cell-depleted T cells, or PBMCs. What the study reported, not specific to this receptor: The amount of clinical and demographic metadata varied by source and participant and was provided uncurated.

TCRbeta CDR3 regions were amplified from genomic DNA using the immunoSEQ Assay, a bias-controlled multiplex PCR. Per the authors' processing: Within the assay, amplification of reference gene primers was used to estimate how many nucleated cells each sample contained. To quantify the absolute abundance of each unique TCRbeta CDR3 rearrangement, sequence reads were collapsed and filtered. For each sample, productive Simpson clonality was calculated as the square root of Simpson's diversity index over productive rearrangements. In TCRdb, the immuneACCESS table is reduced to in-frame sequences with V and J assigned. These tables do not hold every clone; where another copy was compared, an unresolved V gene accounts for under half, and the others remain unexplained. Clone size and the V and J calls come from that table; the DNA yielded D and trimming. The sample table shows about 68,000 clones, and roughly 84% are seen once. Together, the top ten hold about 6.6% of the sample.

The V gene is TRBV7-3 and the J gene is TRBJ2-1, and the D gene may be TRBD2, 5 bases matching. The specimen was peripheral blood. The TCR comes from a man between 45 and 60 years old with active COVID-19. The nucleotide sequence is TGTGCCAGCAGCTTACAAACTAGTGGGATCTACAATGAGCAGTTCTTC. Its product reads: CASSLQTSGIYNEQFF.